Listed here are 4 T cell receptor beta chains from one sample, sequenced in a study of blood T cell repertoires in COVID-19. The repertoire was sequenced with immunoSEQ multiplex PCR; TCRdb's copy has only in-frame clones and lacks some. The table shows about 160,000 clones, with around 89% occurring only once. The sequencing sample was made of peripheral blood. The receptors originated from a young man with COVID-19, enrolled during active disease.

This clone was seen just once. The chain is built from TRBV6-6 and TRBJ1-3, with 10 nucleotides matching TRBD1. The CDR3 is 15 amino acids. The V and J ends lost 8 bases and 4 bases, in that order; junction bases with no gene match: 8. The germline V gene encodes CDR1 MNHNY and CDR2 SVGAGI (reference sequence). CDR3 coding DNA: TGTGCCAGCGGGACAGGGGTTTCCAGCGGAAACACCATATATTTT. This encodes CASGTGVSSGNTIYF.

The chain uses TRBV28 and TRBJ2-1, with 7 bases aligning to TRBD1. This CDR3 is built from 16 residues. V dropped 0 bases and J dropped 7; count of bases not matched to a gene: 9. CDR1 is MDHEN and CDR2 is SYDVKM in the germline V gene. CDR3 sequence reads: CASSLCSDRAFNEQFF. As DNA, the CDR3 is TGTGCCAGCAGTTTATGCAGCGACAGGGCTTTTAATGAGCAGTTCTTC.

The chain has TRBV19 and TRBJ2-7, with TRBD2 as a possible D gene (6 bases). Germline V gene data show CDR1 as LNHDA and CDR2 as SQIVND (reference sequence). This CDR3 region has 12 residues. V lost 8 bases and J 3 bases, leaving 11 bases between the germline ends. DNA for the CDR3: TGTGCCAGTCGGGGGATTAGCTACGAGCAGTACTTC. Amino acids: CASRGISYEQYF.

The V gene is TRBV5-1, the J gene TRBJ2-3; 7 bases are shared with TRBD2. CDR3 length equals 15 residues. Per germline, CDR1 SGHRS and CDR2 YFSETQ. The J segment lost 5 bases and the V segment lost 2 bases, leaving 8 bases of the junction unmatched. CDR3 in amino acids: CASSLGLGRVDTQYF. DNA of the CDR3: TGCGCCAGCAGCTTAGGTCTGGGGAGGGTAGATACGCAGTATTTT.